The 2 T cell receptor beta chains given below trace back to one sample, sequenced in a study of blood T cells in healthy people across ages (dated by TCRdb to between 2015 and 2017). The library came from 5' RACE. A second PCR of about 6 to 12 cycles was run with a J-beta primer mix and a sample-barcoded 5' primer. The public reads were run again by TCRdb, first through fastp at Q25 and then through MiXCR, and only productive beta chains were kept. Records with the same CDR3 protein are collapsed into one entry carrying the most frequent genes and DNA. Counted in this sample were around 1,800,000 distinct CDR3 sequences; roughly two fifths of them appeared once. The ten largest account for roughly 23% of the sample. Sequenced material: blood. The receptors shown here come from a human donor in good health.

For this clonotype: A much larger clonotype is one base distant, so this may be a read error. The genes are TRBV5-1 and TRBJ2-3; 11 bases are a match to TRBD1. The CDR3 loop spans 14 amino acids. Per the germline V gene, CDR1 is SGHRS and CDR2 is YFSETQ. Trimming removed 4 bases from V and 4 bases from J; junction bases left unmatched: 2. The CDR3 is CASSMGQGADTQYF. DNA of the CDR3: TGCGCCAGCAGCATGGGACAGGGGGCAGATACGCAGTATTTT.

This clonotype has a single count. The chain recombines TRBV5-6 with TRBJ1-5; tentatively, D is TRBD1 (5 bases). In germline, CDR1 is SGHDT, CDR2 YYEEEE. CDR3 length: 14 residues. The germline V and J ends were trimmed by 0 bases and 9 bases, with 13 bases remaining between them. The CDR3 sequence is CASSLGQGSSPQHF. The CDR3 nucleotides are TGTGCCAGCAGCTTGGGGCAGGGCTCTTCGCCCCAGCATTTT.